This entry lists 14 T cell receptor beta chains sequenced from one sample in a study of post-analysis software for immune sequencing data. TCR beta cDNA libraries included unique molecular identifiers. TCRdb processed the PCR reads anew with MiXCR; each CDR3 protein has one entry. Here the sample spans around 710,000 distinct CDR3 sequences, about 43% being singletons. Notes on the study in general: Patients had higher frequencies than controls of about five TRBV segments, including TRBV5-6, TRBV5-1 and TRBV20-1.

These receptors are not linked to any known antigen. Sequencing used blood. All receptors derive from a girl between 5 and 17 years old with multiple sclerosis.

The chain is built from TRBV30 and TRBJ1-5, with 7 nucleotides matching TRBD1. V was pared by 0 bases and J by 7 bases, with 6 bases of the junction left unmatched. This CDR3 is built from 14 residues. Germline lookup yields CDR1 GTSNPN and CDR2 SVGIG (reference sequence). DNA of the CDR3: TGTGCCTGGAGTGTTACAGGGGATGGACAGCCCCAGCATTTT. Protein sequence: CAWSVTGDGQPQHF.

The chain is built from TRBV12-3 or TRBV12-4 and TRBJ2-3, with 8 bases matching TRBD2. V lost 3 bases and J lost 7; bases outside the gene matches: 12. There are 16 residues in the CDR3. The CDR3 sequence: CASSFSGVARGNTQYF. DNA for the CDR3: TGTGCCAGCAGTTTTAGCGGGGTAGCTCGGGGGAATACGCAGTATTTT.

The chain employs TRBV9 and TRBJ2-3, with 11 positions matching TRBD2. The CDR3 extends over 18 amino acids. V was pared by 0 bases and J by 3 bases, with 9 bases of the junction left unmatched. Looked up from germline, CDR1 is SGDLS and CDR2 is YYNGEE. Here the CDR3 reads CASSVGATSGIGTDTQYF. For the CDR3, the DNA is TGTGCCAGCAGCGTAGGGGCGACTAGCGGGATTGGTACAGATACGCAGTATTTT.

This clonotype turned up a few times. The gene calls are TRBV7-2 and TRBJ2-6; D gene ambiguous. The V end was cut by 7 bases, the J end by 16 bases, with 23 bases between. Germline CDR1 is SGHTA and CDR2 is FQGNSA. This CDR3 is built from 14 residues. CDR3 sequence (DNA): TGTGCCAGCACTCCAAAGGTCGCAGGCACCTCACTGACTTTC. It is translated as CASTPKVAGTSLTF.

This clonotype was seen a single time. The V call is TRBV5-1, the J call TRBJ2-2; weak D call: TRBD2 (5 bases). The CDR3 loop spans 15 amino acids. Germline lookup yields CDR1 SGHRS and CDR2 YFSETQ. V was pared by 4 bases and J by 6 bases, with 16 bases between. CDR3 loop: CASSPSRFAAGELFF. Written as DNA, the CDR3 is TGCGCCAGCAGCCCTAGCCGGTTTGCGGCCGGGGAGCTGTTTTTT.

Details on this clonotype: A much larger clonotype is one base distant, so this may be a read error. V usage is TRBV5-1 and J usage is TRBJ2-3; D may be TRBD1 or TRBD2 (6 bases each). The CDR3 consists of 14 residues. The germline gives CDR1 SGHRS, CDR2 YFSETQ. The CDR3 region is CASSLEGGTDTRYF. DNA for the CDR3: TGCGCCAGCAGCTTGGAGGGGGGCACAGATACGCGGTATTTT.

This clonotype is a singleton in its sample. The rearrangement uses TRBV24-1 and TRBJ1-2, with 7 nucleotides matching TRBD1. There are 16 residues in the CDR3. Germline CDR1 KGHDR, CDR2 SFDVKD. Germline trimming cut 3 bases from V and 6 bases from J; bases unmatched to any gene: 12. The CDR3 loop reads CATSDPGRTGGDGYTF. DNA of the CDR3: TGTGCCACCAGTGATCCAGGTCGGACAGGAGGCGATGGCTACACCTTC.

This sequence joins TRBV6-5 and TRBJ2-4, with 9 bases matching TRBD1. The J call is in doubt because the DNA end fits TRBJ2-5 better. CDR3 length: 14 residues. Looked up from germline, CDR1 is MNHEY and CDR2 is SVGAGI. CDR3 coding DNA: TGTGCCAGCAATAACAGGGGGCGCGGGGAGACCCAGTACTTC. Its protein is CASNNRGRGETQYF.

For the CDR3, the DNA is TGCAGCGTCGTGGGACAGGAAGCTTTCTTT. Its protein is CSVVGQEAFF. This sequence joins TRBV29-1 and TRBJ1-1; 7 nucleotides line up with TRBD1. This CDR3 comprises 10 residues. After removal of 6 bases from V and 8 bases from J, the junction contained 3 bases not matched to a gene. CDR1 is SQVTM, CDR2 ANQGSEA, per germline.

The V and J genes are TRBV7-9 and TRBJ2-3; D is tentatively TRBD1 or TRBD2 (5 bases each). CDR1 and CDR2 (germline): SEHNR, FQNEAQ (reference sequence). This CDR3 region has 14 residues. Trimming stripped 6 bases from V and 6 bases from J, with 16 bases between. The CDR3 nucleotides are TGTGCCAGCAGTCGGCCGGGGCAAGGGGATACGCAGTATTTT. Its translation is CASSRPGQGDTQYF.

This clonotype was recorded a few times. The V gene is TRBV18, the J gene TRBJ1-2; 8 bases map to TRBD1. Germline V gene lookup returns CDR1 KGHSH and CDR2 LQKENI. V dropped 3 bases and J dropped 3; count of bases not matched to a gene: 3. The CDR3 spans 14 residues. This chain's CDR3 is CASSPGQDHYGYTF. In DNA, the CDR3 is TGTGCCAGCTCACCGGGACAGGATCACTATGGCTACACCTTC. The complete variable domain, with remaining parts taken from reference TRBV18 and TRBJ1-2, reads NAGVMQNPRHLVRRRGQEARLRCSPMKGHSHVYWYRQLPEEGLKFMVYLQKENIIDESGMPKERFSAEFPKEGPSILRIQQVVRGDSAAYFCASSPGQDHYGYTFGSGTRLTVV.

There are a few counts of this clonotype. The rearrangement uses TRBV20-1 and TRBJ2-1; D is ambiguous. Germline CDR1 DFQATT, CDR2 SNEGSKA (reference sequence). The CDR3 extends over 14 amino acids. The germline V and J ends were trimmed by 3 bases and 4 bases, with 13 bases remaining between them. This CDR3 reads CSASRVGLYNEQFF. In DNA, the CDR3 is TGCAGTGCTAGCCGCGTGGGATTGTACAATGAGCAGTTCTTC.

This clonotype was observed a handful of times. The rearrangement uses TRBV6-1 and TRBJ2-1; perhaps TRBD2 as D (6 bases). V lost 7 bases and J 2 bases, leaving 21 bases between the germline ends. The CDR3 consists of 17 residues. Germline CDR1 and CDR2: MNHNS and SASEGT. The CDR3 DNA sequence: TGTGCCAGCACCACTGTTACGTCGGGGGTTGCCTACAATGAGCAGTTCTTC. Its translation: CASTTVTSGVAYNEQFF.

This chain uses TRBV11-2 with TRBJ2-1; D could derive from TRBD1 or TRBD2 (5 bases each). The CDR3 spans 20 residues. The V gene lost 2 bases and the J gene lost 0 bases, with 23 bases spanning the gap. Germline assignment: CDR1 SGHAT and CDR2 FQNNGV. The CDR3 sequence is CASSLNPMGVAWSSYNEQFF. Here the CDR3 DNA reads TGTGCCAGCAGCTTAAATCCCATGGGGGTCGCATGGAGCTCCTACAATGAGCAGTTCTTC.